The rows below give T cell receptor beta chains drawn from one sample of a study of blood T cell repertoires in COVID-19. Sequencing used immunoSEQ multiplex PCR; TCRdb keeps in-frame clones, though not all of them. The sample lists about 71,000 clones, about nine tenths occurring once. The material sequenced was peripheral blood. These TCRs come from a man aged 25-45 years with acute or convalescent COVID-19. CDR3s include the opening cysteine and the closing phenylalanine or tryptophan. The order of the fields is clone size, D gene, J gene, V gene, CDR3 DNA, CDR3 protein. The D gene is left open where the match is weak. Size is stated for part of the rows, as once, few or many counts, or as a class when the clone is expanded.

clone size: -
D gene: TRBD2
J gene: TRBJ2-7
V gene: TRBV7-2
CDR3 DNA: TGTGCCAGCAGCTTAGGTCTAGCGGGAGTGCAGGGCGAGCAGTACTTC
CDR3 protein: CASSLGLAGVQGEQYF

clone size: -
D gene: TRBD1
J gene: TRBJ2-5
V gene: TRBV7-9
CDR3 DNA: TGTGCCAGCAGCTTAGTAGGACAGGACCAAGAGACCCAGTACTTC
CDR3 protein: CASSLVGQDQETQYF

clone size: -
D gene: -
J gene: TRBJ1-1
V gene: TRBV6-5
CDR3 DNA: TGTGCCAGCAGGCGGGGGGTGAACACTGAAGCTTTCTTT
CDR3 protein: CASRRGVNTEAFF

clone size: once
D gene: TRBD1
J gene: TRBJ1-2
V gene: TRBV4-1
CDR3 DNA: TGCGCCAGCAGCCCTAGACAGGGTAATGGCTACACCTTC
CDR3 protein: CASSPRQGNGYTF

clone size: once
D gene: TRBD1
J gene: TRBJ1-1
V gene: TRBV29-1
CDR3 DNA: TGCAGCGTCGACAGGGGGCCTAATGAAGCTTTCTTT
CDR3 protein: CSVDRGPNEAFF

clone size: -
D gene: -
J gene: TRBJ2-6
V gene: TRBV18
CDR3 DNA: TGTGCCAGCTCACCCGGGACATCTGGGGCCAACGTCCTGACTTTC
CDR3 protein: CASSPGTSGANVLTF

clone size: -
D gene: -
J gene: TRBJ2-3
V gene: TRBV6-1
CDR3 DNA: TGTGCCAGCAGTGAAGCCCGGGTAGGGGCGGGAACAGATACGCAGTATTTT
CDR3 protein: CASSEARVGAGTDTQYF

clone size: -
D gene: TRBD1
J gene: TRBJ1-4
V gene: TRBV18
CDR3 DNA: TGTGCCAGCTCCCTCGCCAGGGGGCGCGATGAAAAACTGTTTTTT
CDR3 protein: CASSLARGRDEKLFF

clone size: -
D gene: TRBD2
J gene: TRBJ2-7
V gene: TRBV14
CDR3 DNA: TGTGCCAGCAGCCGAACCGGGACTAGCGTTTATCAGTACTTC
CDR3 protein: CASSRTGTSVYQYF

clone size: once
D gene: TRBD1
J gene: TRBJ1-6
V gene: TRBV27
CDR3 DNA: TGTGCCAGCAGTTTATCGGTAGGGGACAGTTATTCACCCCTCCACTTT
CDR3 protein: CASSLSVGDSYSPLHF

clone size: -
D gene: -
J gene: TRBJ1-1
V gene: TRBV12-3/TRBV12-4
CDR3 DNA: TGTGCCAGCAGTCGAGGCGCGAACACTGAAGCTTTCTTT
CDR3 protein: CASSRGANTEAFF

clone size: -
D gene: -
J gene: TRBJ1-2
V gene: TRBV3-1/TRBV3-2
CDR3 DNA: TGTGCCAGCAGCCACAGGACAGAAAACTATGGCTACACCTTC
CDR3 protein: CASSHRTENYGYTF

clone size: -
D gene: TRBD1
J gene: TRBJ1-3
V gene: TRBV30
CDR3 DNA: TGTGCCTGGACCCCCGGACAGGGAAACGCTGGAAACACCATATATTTT
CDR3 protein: CAWTPGQGNAGNTIYF

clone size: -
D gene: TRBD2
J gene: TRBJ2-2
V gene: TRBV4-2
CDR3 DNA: TGTGCCAGCAGCCAGAAGATCTACGCCGGGACTAGCCGTTCCACCGGGGAGCTGTTTTTT
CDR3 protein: CASSQKIYAGTSRSTGELFF

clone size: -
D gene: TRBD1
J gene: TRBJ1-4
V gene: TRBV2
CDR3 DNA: TGTGCCAGCAGTGCCCAGACAGGGATGTTTGGAAAACTGTTTTTT
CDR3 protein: CASSAQTGMFGKLFF

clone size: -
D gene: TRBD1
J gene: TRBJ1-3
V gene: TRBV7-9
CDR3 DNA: TGTGCCAGCAGCCCGGACAGGGCGACTGGAAACACCATATATTTT
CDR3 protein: CASSPDRATGNTIYF

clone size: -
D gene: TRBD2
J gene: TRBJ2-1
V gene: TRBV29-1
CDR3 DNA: TGCAGCGTTGAAGGTAGCGGGAGGGCTTTAGACAATGAGCAGTTCTTC
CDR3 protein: CSVEGSGRALDNEQFF

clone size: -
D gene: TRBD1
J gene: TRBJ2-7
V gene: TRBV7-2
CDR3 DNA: TGTGCCAGCAGCTTTGACAGGGGAGGAGGCTACGAGCAGTACTTC
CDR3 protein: CASSFDRGGGYEQYF

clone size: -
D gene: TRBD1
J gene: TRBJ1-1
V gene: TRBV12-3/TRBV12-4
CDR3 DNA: TGTGCCAGCAGTCTTAGGGGGCAAGCTTTCTTT
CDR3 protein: CASSLRGQAFF

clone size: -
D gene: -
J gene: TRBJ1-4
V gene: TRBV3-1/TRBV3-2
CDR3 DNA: TGTGCCAGCAGCCAAGCCGGACAGATAGGTGAAAAACTGTTTTTT
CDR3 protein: CASSQAGQIGEKLFF

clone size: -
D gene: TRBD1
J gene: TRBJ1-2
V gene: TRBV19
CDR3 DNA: TGTGCCAGTAGTAATCGGGACAGTTATGGCTACACCTTC
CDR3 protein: CASSNRDSYGYTF

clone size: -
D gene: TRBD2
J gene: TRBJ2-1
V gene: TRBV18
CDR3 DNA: TGTGCCAGCTCACCAGGGGCTAGCGGGAGGGCCTTTGGCAATGAGCAGTTCTTC
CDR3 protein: CASSPGASGRAFGNEQFF

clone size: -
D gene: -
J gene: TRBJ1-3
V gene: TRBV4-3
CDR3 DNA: TGCGCCAGCAGCCAAGATGTTGTTGGACTGCGAAACACCATATATTTT
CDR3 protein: CASSQDVVGLRNTIYF

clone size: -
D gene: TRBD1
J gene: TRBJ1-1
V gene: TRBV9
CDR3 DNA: TGTGCCAGCAGCGTAGGGATCGGGACAGGGGGTCACACTGAAGCTTTCTTT
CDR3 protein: CASSVGIGTGGHTEAFF

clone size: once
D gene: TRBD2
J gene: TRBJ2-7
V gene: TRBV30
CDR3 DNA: TGTGCCTGGAGGAGCGGGATGGTCGGCGAGCAGTACTTC
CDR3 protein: CAWRSGMVGEQYF

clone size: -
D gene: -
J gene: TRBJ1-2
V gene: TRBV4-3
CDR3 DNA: TGCGCCAGCAGCCAAGGCGGGGCGGCCTATGGCTACACCTTC
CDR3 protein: CASSQGGAAYGYTF

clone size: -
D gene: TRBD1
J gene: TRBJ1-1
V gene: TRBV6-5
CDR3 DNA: TGTGCCAGCAGCCGGGACAGGGGTTACAGTGAAGCTTTCTTT
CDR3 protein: CASSRDRGYSEAFF

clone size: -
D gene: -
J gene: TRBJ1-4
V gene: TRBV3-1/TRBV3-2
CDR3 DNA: TGTGCCAGCAGCCCTGAAGGCGCAGGCAGAAATGAAAAACTGTTTTTT
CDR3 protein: CASSPEGAGRNEKLFF

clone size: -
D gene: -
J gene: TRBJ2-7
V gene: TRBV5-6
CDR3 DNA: TGTGCCAGCAGTCGGGCAGGGGTGGACGAGCAGTACTTC
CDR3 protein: CASSRAGVDEQYF

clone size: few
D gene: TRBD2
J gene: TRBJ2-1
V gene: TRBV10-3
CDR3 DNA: TGTGCCATCAGTGAGGGACTAGCTTCCTACAATGAGCAGTTCTTC
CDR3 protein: CAISEGLASYNEQFF

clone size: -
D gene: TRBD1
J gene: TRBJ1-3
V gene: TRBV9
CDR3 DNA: TGTGCCAGCAGCGTAGCTGGACAGGGGGTCAGAAACACCATATATTTT
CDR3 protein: CASSVAGQGVRNTIYF

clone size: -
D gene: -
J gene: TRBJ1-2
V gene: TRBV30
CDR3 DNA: TGTGCCTGGAGCTCGCAGACTTACTATGGCTACACCTTC
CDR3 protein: CAWSSQTYYGYTF

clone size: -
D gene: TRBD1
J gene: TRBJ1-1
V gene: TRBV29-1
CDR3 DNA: TGCAGCGTTCTGACCCTACAGGGGAGAATGGACACTGAAGCTTTCTTT
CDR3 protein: CSVLTLQGRMDTEAFF

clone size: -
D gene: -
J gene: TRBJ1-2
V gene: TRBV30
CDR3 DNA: TGTGCCTGGAACGCGGGATACTATGGCTACACCTTC
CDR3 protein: CAWNAGYYGYTF

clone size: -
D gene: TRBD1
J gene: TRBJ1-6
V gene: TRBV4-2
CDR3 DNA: TGTGCCAGCAGCCAAGAGATGGGACAGGGTGGGGGTTCACCCCTCCACTTT
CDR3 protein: CASSQEMGQGGGSPLHF

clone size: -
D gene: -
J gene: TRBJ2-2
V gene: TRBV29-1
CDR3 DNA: TGCAGCGTTGGAAACACCAACACCGGGGAGCTGTTTTTT
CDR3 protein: CSVGNTNTGELFF

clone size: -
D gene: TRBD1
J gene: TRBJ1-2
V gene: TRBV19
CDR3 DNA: TGTGCCAGTAGCCTATCCCGGGACAGTGCCTATGGCTACACCTTC
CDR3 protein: CASSLSRDSAYGYTF

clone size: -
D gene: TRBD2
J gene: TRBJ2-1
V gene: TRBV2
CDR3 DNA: TGTGCCAGCACTGGGACGGGACTAGCGGGGGATCAGTTCTTC
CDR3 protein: CASTGTGLAGDQFF

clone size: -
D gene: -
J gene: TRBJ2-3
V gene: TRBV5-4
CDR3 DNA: TGTGCCAGCAGCTTGGAGCTTTCCACAGATACGCAGTATTTT
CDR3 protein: CASSLELSTDTQYF

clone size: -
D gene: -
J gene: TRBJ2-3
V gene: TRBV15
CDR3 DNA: TGTGCCACCAGCAGATCAGCGACAGATACGCAGTATTTT
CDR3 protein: CATSRSATDTQYF

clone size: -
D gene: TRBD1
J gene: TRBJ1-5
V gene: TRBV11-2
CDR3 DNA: TGTGCCAGCAGCCCAGGGACAGGGGGCGATCAGCCCCAGCATTTT
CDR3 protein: CASSPGTGGDQPQHF

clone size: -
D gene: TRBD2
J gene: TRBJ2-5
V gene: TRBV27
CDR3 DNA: TGTGCCAGCAGTTTCTACTCCCCGGGACTAGCGGGGGGCCAAGAGACCCAGTACTTC
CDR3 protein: CASSFYSPGLAGGQETQYF

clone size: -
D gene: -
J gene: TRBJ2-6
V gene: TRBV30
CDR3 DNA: TGTGCCTGGAGTTCAGGTTCTGGGGCCAACGTCCTGACTTTC
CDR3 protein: CAWSSGSGANVLTF

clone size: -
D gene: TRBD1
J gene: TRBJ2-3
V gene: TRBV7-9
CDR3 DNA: TGTGCCAGCAGCTTACAGGGGGCCCGGGCAGATACGCAGTATTTT
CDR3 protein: CASSLQGARADTQYF

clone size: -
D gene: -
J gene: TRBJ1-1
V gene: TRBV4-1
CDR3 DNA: TGCGCCAGCAGCCTTCAGGGAGGCACTGAAGCTTTCTTT
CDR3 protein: CASSLQGGTEAFF

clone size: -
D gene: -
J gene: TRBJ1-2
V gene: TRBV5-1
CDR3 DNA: TGCGCCAGCAGCGAGGACTATGGCTACACCTTC
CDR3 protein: CASSEDYGYTF

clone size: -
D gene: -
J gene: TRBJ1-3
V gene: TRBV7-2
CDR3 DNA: TGTGCCAGCAGCCAACAGGTCTCTGGAAACACCATATATTTT
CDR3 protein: CASSQQVSGNTIYF

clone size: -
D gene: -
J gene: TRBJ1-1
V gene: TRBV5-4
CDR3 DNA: TGTGCCAGCAGCCGGGGGGGGTCGCGGAACACTGAAGCTTTCTTT
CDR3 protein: CASSRGGSRNTEAFF

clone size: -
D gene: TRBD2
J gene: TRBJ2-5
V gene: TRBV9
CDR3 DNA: TGTGCCAGCAGCGTACGGGCGGGAGGGACGTGGGAGACCCAGTACTTC
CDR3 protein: CASSVRAGGTWETQYF

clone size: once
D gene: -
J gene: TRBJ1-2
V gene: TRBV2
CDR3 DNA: TGTGCCAGCAGTCCACAATCCTCCCTTATTGTTGGCTACACCTTC
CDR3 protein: CASSPQSSLIVGYTF

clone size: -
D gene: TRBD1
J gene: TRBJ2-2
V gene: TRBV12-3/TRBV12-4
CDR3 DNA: TGTGCCAGCAGCCAACAGGGGGGTGGGGAGCTGTTTTTT
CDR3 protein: CASSQQGGGELFF

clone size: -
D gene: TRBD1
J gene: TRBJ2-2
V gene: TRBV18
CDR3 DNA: TGTGCCAGCTCACCACCGTTGGACAGGGGGACCGGGGAGCTGTTTTTT
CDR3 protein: CASSPPLDRGTGELFF

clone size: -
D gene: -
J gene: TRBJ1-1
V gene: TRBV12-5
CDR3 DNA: TGTGCTAGTGGTCCAACCGGGACTACTACTGAAGCTTTCTTT
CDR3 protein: CASGPTGTTTEAFF

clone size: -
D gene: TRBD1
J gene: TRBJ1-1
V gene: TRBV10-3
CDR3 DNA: TGTGCCATCAGTGTGACAGGGGATACTGAAGCTTTCTTT
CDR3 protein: CAISVTGDTEAFF

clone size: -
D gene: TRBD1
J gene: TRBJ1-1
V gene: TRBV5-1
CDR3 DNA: TGCGCCAGCAGCTTGGAGGGGACAGTCCAAGAAGCTTTCTTT
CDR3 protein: CASSLEGTVQEAFF

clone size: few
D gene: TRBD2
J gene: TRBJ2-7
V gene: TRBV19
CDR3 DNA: TGTGCCAGTAGTAAGCGGGGATTGGTCTACGAGCAGTACTTC
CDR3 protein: CASSKRGLVYEQYF

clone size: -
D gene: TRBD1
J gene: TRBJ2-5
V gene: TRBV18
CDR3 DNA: TGTGCCAGCTCGCCAACCTTCGCGGGACAGGGCGAAGAGACCCAGTACTTC
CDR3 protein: CASSPTFAGQGEETQYF